The clone carrying this TCR beta chain was seen more than once but under ten times. A much larger clone differs from this one at a single base, so this may be a read error. TCRdb re-derived calls from the 5' RACE reads in MiXCR, one entry per CDR3 protein. The table lists about 43,000 distinct CDR3 sequences, roughly 22% of them singletons. Treg sorting used a CD4+CD25+CD127-/low gate. The CDR3 runs 15 residues. In germline, CDR1 is SGDLS, CDR2 YYNGEE. The origin of this receptor is a female donor with breast cancer. This chain joins TRBV9 and TRBJ1-4, with 9 bases identical to TRBD1. Sequencing input: Tregs sorted from a lymph node. CDR3 region: CVSSGYGTGNEKLFF. DNA for the CDR3: TGTGTCAGCAGCGGATACGGGACAGGGAATGAAAAACTGTTTTTT.